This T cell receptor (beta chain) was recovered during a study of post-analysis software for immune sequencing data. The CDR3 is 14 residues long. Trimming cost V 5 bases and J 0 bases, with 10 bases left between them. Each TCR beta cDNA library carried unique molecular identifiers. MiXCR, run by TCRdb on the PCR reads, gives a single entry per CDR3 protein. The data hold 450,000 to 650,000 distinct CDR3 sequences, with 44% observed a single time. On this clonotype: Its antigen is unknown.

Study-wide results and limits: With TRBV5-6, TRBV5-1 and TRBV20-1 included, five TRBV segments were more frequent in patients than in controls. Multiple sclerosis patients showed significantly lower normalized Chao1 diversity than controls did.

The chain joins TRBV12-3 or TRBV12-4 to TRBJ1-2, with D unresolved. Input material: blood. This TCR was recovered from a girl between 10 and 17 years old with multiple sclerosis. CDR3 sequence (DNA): TGTGCCAGCAGTCCATTGGGAGCTAACTATGGCTACACCTTC. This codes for CASSPLGANYGYTF.